The T cell receptor (beta chain) under discussion was sequenced for a study of T cell repertoires in cytomegalovirus infection. Overall study context: Indicated by public TCR beta signatures were CMV infection and matching HLA type.

The CDR3 runs to 17 residues. Trimming took off 1 base at V and 1 base at J, with 13 bases between the two ends. Per the germline V gene, CDR1 is SEHNR and CDR2 is FQNEAQ (reference sequence). This clonotype was counted between two and nine times. Its antigen is unidentified. Study conclusions and caveats: Totalled public TCR beta family frequency picked out people who carried CMV plus the relevant HLA. CMV-specific HLA-C-restricted TCR beta clonotypes dominated the ex vivo response.

MiXCR was run by TCRdb on the reads, yielding one entry per CDR3 protein. Among a few hundred thousand distinct CDR3 sequences listed, about 26% were seen once. The chain is built from TRBV7-9 and TRBJ2-2; perhaps TRBD2 as D (6 bases). This sequence originates from a human donor in good health (CMV status not recorded). Some clones in this sample may be carry-over from other donors' samples. The sample taken for sequencing was PBMCs. CDR3 coding DNA: TGTGCCAGCAGCTTAGATCGAGCGGGTGTGAACACCGGGGAGCTGTTTTTT. Translation gives CASSLDRAGVNTGELFF.